This T cell receptor beta chain was recovered during a study of shared clonotypes between healthy human individuals. This CDR3 has 13 amino acids. Trimming cost V 3 bases and J 0 bases, with 6 bases left between them. Germline CDR1 and CDR2: SGHVS and FNYEAQ. Execution of the assay was at deep level. Here immunoSEQ multiplex PCR was the method, and the copy in TCRdb shows in-frame clones only, minus some. The table lists 950,000 to 1,200,000 clones, 70% to 80% of them singletons. Concerning this clone: This same CDR3 is encoded by further DNA sequences in the sample.

This receptor was identified in a man younger than 35 in good health. Some clones in this sample may be carry-over from other donors' samples. V gene TRBV7-6 combines with J gene TRBJ2-7; D gene ambiguous. Sample: memory CD4+ T cells from PBMCs. Subset reported: CD45RA-negative fraction. The CDR3 sequence is CASSFGGSYEQYF. CDR3 nucleotide sequence: TGTGCCAGCAGCTTTGGCGGCTCCTACGAGCAGTACTTC.